The 15 T cell receptor beta chains presented below share a single source sample, sequenced in a study of breast tumors, draining lymph nodes, adjacent tissues. TCRdb passed the multiplex PCR reads through MiXCR, listing each CDR3 protein once. Among 150,000 to 200,000 distinct CDR3 sequences, more than 25% were seen once, and the ten largest hold 3% to 4%. Breast cancer patients provided tissue from their axillary draining lymph nodes. Sequencing used axillary lymph node tissue. These TCRs come from a female donor with breast cancer. Some clones in this sample may be carry-over from other donors' samples.

This clonotype appeared many times. The chain carries TRBV20-1 and TRBJ1-5; D is unresolved. Trimming removed 6 bases from V and 2 bases from J, with 17 bases in between. The CDR3 is 15 amino acids. CDR1 and CDR2 (germline): DFQATT, SNEGSKA (reference sequence). CDR3 sequence: CSAQGPLRGNQPQHF. The CDR3 nucleotides are TGCAGTGCACAAGGCCCCCTGAGGGGCAATCAGCCCCAGCATTTT.

This clonotype was observed many times. The rearrangement uses TRBV9 and TRBJ1-4; D unclear. There are 14 residues in the CDR3. CDR1 and CDR2 (germline): SGDLS, YYNGEE. Trimming shortened V by 0 bases and J by 5 bases, and 8 bases separated the two germline ends. The CDR3: CASSVGTGNEKLFF. DNA of the CDR3: TGTGCCAGCAGCGTAGGGACGGGAAATGAAAAACTGTTTTTT.

The chain employs TRBV9 and TRBJ2-7; 11 bases are a match to TRBD1. V shed 3 bases, J shed 5 bases, and the junction held 4 bases outside the gene matches. This CDR3 contains 14 residues. Germline V gene lookup returns CDR1 SGDLS and CDR2 YYNGEE. CDR3 DNA: TGTGCCAGCAGCGCCGGGACAGGGGGACACGAGCAGTACTTC. Its translation is CASSAGTGGHEQYF.

CDR3 DNA: TGTGCCAGCAGCCCTACCGGGGACAGGAGTAATGAGCAGTTCTTC. It specifies CASSPTGDRSNEQFF. The rearrangement links TRBV28 to TRBJ2-1, with TRBD1 identical over 8 bases. This CDR3 is built from 15 residues. Trimming took 6 bases from V and 7 from J; bases not matched to a gene: 11. The germline V gene has CDR1 MDHEN and CDR2 SYDVKM.

Regarding this clonotype: Since a much larger clone is just one base distant, this may be a read error. CDR3 in DNA: TGCGCCAGCCGCGCCTCTTCGGGGGGAGTCGGGGGCTACACCTTC. Its protein is CASRASSGGVGGYTF. V usage is TRBV5-1 and J usage is TRBJ1-2; D may be TRBD1 (5 bases). V was trimmed by 7 bases and J by 8 bases, leaving 24 bases between them. The CDR3 extends over 15 amino acids. CDR1 and CDR2 from the germline V gene are SGHRS and YFSETQ.

This clonotype was seen many times. The CDR3 nucleotides read TGTGCCAGCATGTCCGGGACTCGGAATGAAAAACTGTTTTTT. Residues: CASMSGTRNEKLFF. The chain employs TRBV6-2 or TRBV6-3 and TRBJ1-4, with D maybe TRBD1 (5 bases). The CDR3 loop spans 14 amino acids. Per the germline V gene, CDR1 is MNHEY and CDR2 is SVGEGT. V was shortened by 7 bases and J by 5 bases, with 14 bases between the two germline ends.

This clonotype occurred many times. The chain employs TRBV7-9 and TRBJ2-7; a weak D match, TRBD1 (6 bases). Germline CDR1 reads SEHNR; CDR2 reads FQNEAQ (reference sequence). The V end was cut by 3 bases, the J end by 2 bases, with 11 bases between. The CDR3 has 14 amino acids. This chain's CDR3 is CASSFYRDTYEQYF. CDR3 bases: TGTGCCAGCAGCTTTTACAGGGATACCTACGAGCAGTACTTC.

This clonotype was seen at least ten times. CDR3 nucleotides: TGTGCCAGCAGCTTAGGCGCTGGAGGGCTGAGCCCCCTCGAGCAGTACTTC. Residues: CASSLGAGGLSPLEQYF. This chain uses TRBV7-9 with TRBJ2-7; TRBD2 is a possible D gene (6 bases). CDR1 and CDR2 (germline): SEHNR, FQNEAQ (reference sequence). The CDR3 extends over 17 amino acids. V was clipped by 1 base and J by 6 bases, with 22 bases between them.

This clonotype was picked up many times. The V and J genes are TRBV5-1 and TRBJ2-7, with 8 bases identical to TRBD1. The CDR3 is made up of 15 amino acids. The J segment lost 4 bases and the V segment lost 4 bases, leaving 10 bases of the junction unmatched. Germline lookup yields CDR1 SGHRS and CDR2 YFSETQ. CDR3 bases: TGCGCCAGCAGCCCGACCGGGACAGGTGTTTACGAGCAGTACTTC. Its protein product is CASSPTGTGVYEQYF. The entire variable domain, with the rest obtained from reference TRBV5-1 and TRBJ2-7, is as follows: KAGVTQTPRYLIKTRGQQVTLSCSPISGHRSVSWYQQTPGQGLQFLFEYFSETQRNKGNFPGRFSGRQFSNSRSEMNVSTLELGDSALYLCASSPTGTGVYEQYFGPGTRLTVT.

This clonotype has at least ten counts. The chain joins TRBV7-2 to TRBJ1-6; D may be TRBD1 (6 bases). CDR3 length equals 16 residues. Germline V gene sequence: CDR1 SGHTA, CDR2 FQGNSA. V lost 3 bases and J 4 bases, leaving 13 bases between the germline ends. The CDR3 nucleotides read TGTGCCAGCAGCTTTACGACAGGAGATTATAATTCACCCCTCCACTTT. Translated, it gives CASSFTTGDYNSPLHF.

The V and J genes are TRBV19 and TRBJ1-1, with 8 nucleotides matching TRBD1. The germline CDR1 and CDR2 sequences are LNHDA and SQIVND (reference sequence). This CDR3 has 14 residues. V gave up 6 bases and J gave up 5 bases; unmatched junction bases: 8. The CDR3 nucleotides read TGTGCCAGTAGGAACCAGGGGGCTCGGACTGAAGCTTTCTTT. Protein: CASRNQGARTEAFF.

This clonotype was recorded many times. V gene TRBV20-1 combines with J gene TRBJ2-5; maybe TRBD2 (6 bases). CDR1 DFQATT and CDR2 SNEGSKA come from the germline V gene (reference sequence). The CDR3 covers 17 residues. V was shortened by 3 bases and J by 0 bases, with 20 bases between the two germline ends. The CDR3 loop reads CSASLDSGVGYQETQYF. CDR3 sequence (DNA): TGCAGTGCTAGCTTAGATAGCGGAGTTGGGTACCAAGAGACCCAGTACTTC.

The J gene is TRBJ2-2, the V gene TRBV6-1, with a tentative D call TRBD1 (6 bases). V lost 1 base to trimming and J lost 2 bases, with 8 bases between them. The CDR3 is 15 amino acids. CDR1 and CDR2 from the germline V gene are MNHNS and SASEGT. For the CDR3, the DNA is TGTGCCAGCAGTGAAGGGACAGCCAACACCGGGGAGCTGTTTTTT. The encoded protein is CASSEGTANTGELFF.

This clonotype has a count of ten or more. This chain joins TRBV4-1 and TRBJ1-2; 8 bases match TRBD1. J was trimmed by 4 bases and V by 0 bases; bases with no gene match: 4. Germline V CDR1 and CDR2: MGHRA, YSYEKL. CDR3 length: 15 residues. CDR3: CASSQEDRDRYGYTF. In nucleotides, the CDR3 is TGCGCCAGCAGCCAAGAGGACAGGGACCGCTATGGCTACACCTTC.

The genes are TRBV20-1 and TRBJ1-4, with D maybe TRBD1 (5 bases). Trimming removed 6 bases at V and 14 bases at J, with 22 bases between. This CDR3 has 13 residues. Per germline, CDR1 DFQATT and CDR2 SNEGSKA (reference sequence). The CDR3 reads CSAKGLSNETLFF. CDR3 in DNA: TGCAGTGCCAAGGGACTTTCAAATGAAACGCTGTTTTTT.